This T cell receptor beta chain was captured by sequencing in a study of blood T cell repertoires in COVID-19. Study-wide background: Acute and convalescent COVID-19 samples came from the United States, Italy and Spain.

In terms of age and location, participants ranged from roughly 18 to 89 years and lived in roughly 22 US areas. Membership in each cohort depended on participant-reported clinical history. In the study's own analysis: For nucleated cells, counts were estimated from reference gene primer amplification. Only in-frame clones appear in the TCRdb table, and some are missing; sequencing was by immunoSEQ multiplex PCR. From that table come the V and J calls and clone size; the DNA was used to work out D and trimming. The sample includes about 220,000 clones, less than 90% of them seen just once. Germline values: CDR1 MNHEY, CDR2 SMNVEV (reference sequence). Trimming cost V 7 bases and J 6 bases, with 31 bases left between them. The length of the CDR3 is 20 residues.

Material: PBMCs or T cells enriched from blood (not recorded which). This TCR was sampled from a woman aged 40-49 years who had recovered from COVID-19. The V gene is TRBV27, the J gene TRBJ1-6; D perhaps matches TRBD1 (6 bases). The CDR3 DNA reads TGTGCCAGCAAACCCTGGATTTTCCCGCGACCCGGACAGAGTAATTCACCCCTCCACTTT. Its translation is CASKPWIFPRPGQSNSPLHF.